Sequencing of this T cell receptor beta chain was carried out in a study of shared clonotypes between healthy human individuals. Study-wide points: Only blood was sampled; tissue repertoires likely differ.

Germline lookup yields CDR1 SGHVS and CDR2 FQNEAQ. This CDR3 is built from 14 residues. V lost 6 bases and J 1 base, leaving 12 bases between the germline ends. As regards this clone: Its antigen is still unknown.

Sequenced by immunoSEQ multiplex PCR; TCRdb stores in-frame clones only, minus some. This sample has about 1,900,000 clones, with roughly 94% found just once. Naive CD8 cells lacked CD45RO and underwent positive selection for CCR7, leaving out terminally differentiated effector memory CD45RA+ cells. Sequencing was done on a sample of naive CD8+ T cells sorted from blood. The rearrangement joins TRBV7-8 to TRBJ2-5; possible D gene TRBD2, 6 bases. The clonotype was recovered from a man aged 18 to 30 in good health. CDR3 region: CASRGGYIQETQYF. DNA of the CDR3: TGTGCCAGCAGGGGGGGTTATATCCAAGAGACCCAGTACTTC.